The 18 T cell receptor beta chains below all came from one sample that was sequenced in a study of CD8 T cells in Susac syndrome. When the RNA was reverse transcribed, random hexamers were used with an input of roughly 0.45 to 1 ug. From the immunoSEQ multiplex PCR reads, TCRdb called clonotypes with MiXCR, one entry per CDR3 protein. The sample includes roughly 130,000 distinct CDR3 sequences, more than 90% of them seen just once. The source material was CD4+ T cells from PBMCs. The receptors stem from a human donor in good health.

The CDR3: CASSQAARGYTF. In nucleotides, the CDR3 is TGTGCCAGCAGCCAAGCGGCGCGAGGCTACACCTTC. The rearrangement links TRBV3-1 to TRBJ1-2; D uncertain. In germline, CDR1 is LGHDT, CDR2 YNNKEL (reference sequence). The CDR3 runs 12 residues. V was shortened by 1 base and J by 8 bases, with 8 bases between the two germline ends. Complete variable domain (other parts from reference TRBV3-1 and TRBJ1-2): DTAVSQTPKYLVTQMGNDKSIKCEQNLGHDTMYWYKQDSKKFLKIMFSYNNKELIINETVPNRFSPKSPDKAHLNLHINSLELGDSAVYFCASSQAARGYTFGSGTRLTVV.

This chain connects TRBV3-1 to TRBJ1-2; D remains ambiguous. Trimming took 1 base from V and 3 from J, leaving 6 bases between them. The CDR3 has 13 residues. In germline, CDR1 is LGHDT, CDR2 YNNKEL (reference sequence). This chain's CDR3 is CASSQVLDYGYTF. CDR3 bases: TGTGCCAGCAGCCAAGTGTTGGACTATGGCTACACCTTC.

This chain connects TRBV3-1 to TRBJ1-3; D call uncertain. The germline gives CDR1 LGHDT, CDR2 YNNKEL (reference sequence). The V gene lost 2 bases and the J gene lost 7 bases, with 6 bases spanning the gap. There are 12 residues in the CDR3. CDR3 region: CASSQHGNTIYF. DNA for the CDR3: TGTGCCAGCAGCCAACATGGGAACACCATATATTTT.

The chain joins TRBV29-1 to TRBJ1-5; TRBD1 aligns across 7 bases. J lost 4 bases, V lost 4 bases, and 7 bases had no gene match. Germline CDR1 reads SQVTM; CDR2 reads ANQGSEA. The CDR3 covers 14 residues. The CDR3 sequence: CSVVLGGRNQPQHF. In DNA form, the CDR3 reads TGCAGCGTTGTATTAGGGGGCAGGAATCAGCCCCAGCATTTT.

This clonotype is a singleton in its sample. The chain combines TRBV12-3 or TRBV12-4 with TRBJ2-1; 14 positions match TRBD2. This CDR3 contains 22 residues. V was clipped by 0 bases and J by 0 bases; unmatched bases: 13. This chain's CDR3 is CASSLALMRGLAGATSYNEQFF. CDR3 nucleotides: TGTGCCAGCAGTTTAGCGCTAATGAGGGGACTAGCGGGAGCGACCTCCTACAATGAGCAGTTCTTC.

CDR3: CASSPQQFSTYEQYF. The CDR3 DNA is TGTGCCAGCAGCCCTCAGCAGTTCTCCACCTACGAGCAGTACTTC. The gene calls are TRBV14 and TRBJ2-7; D is undetermined. The ends were cut back, 4 bases at V and 2 bases at J, with 15 bases in the middle. CDR1 is SGHDN and CDR2 is FVKESK in the germline V gene. There are 15 residues in the CDR3.

The chain uses TRBV24-1 and TRBJ2-1; 9 bases are shared with TRBD2. From germline, CDR1 is KGHDR and CDR2 SFDVKD. Unmatched junction bases numbered 8, after V lost 4 bases and J lost 5 bases. This CDR3 is built from 16 residues. The CDR3 spells CATSDPGLAPHNEQFF. The CDR3 bases are TGTGCCACCAGTGACCCGGGACTAGCCCCACACAATGAGCAGTTCTTC.

The J gene is TRBJ1-1, the V gene TRBV14; D uncertain. The CDR3 has 13 amino acids. Germline V gives CDR1 SGHDN, CDR2 FVKESK. The germline V and J ends were trimmed by 0 bases and 5 bases, with 7 bases remaining between them. Here the CDR3 reads CASSQDFTTEAFF. The DNA for the CDR3 is TGTGCCAGCAGCCAAGATTTTACGACTGAAGCTTTCTTT.

The V and J genes are TRBV7-2 and TRBJ1-1, with D uncertain. The CDR3 totals 11 residues. V lost 5 bases and J lost 7, with 8 bases in between. Germline values: CDR1 SGHTA, CDR2 FQGNSA. In DNA, the CDR3 is TGTGCCAGCAGCGCTCTACTTGAAGCTTTCTTT. Translation gives CASSALLEAFF.

The genes are TRBV29-1 and TRBJ1-5; TRBD1 might be the D (6 bases). The CDR3 covers 12 residues. The germline CDR1 and CDR2 sequences are SQVTM and ANQGSEA. Between the trimmed V and J ends, which lost 5 bases and 4 bases, there was a span of 9 bases. The CDR3 region has the DNA TGCAGCGTTCGGCAGGGGAATCAGCCCCAGCATTTT. This codes for CSVRQGNQPQHF.

The V gene is TRBV6-1, the J gene TRBJ2-6, with D unclear. Looked up from germline, CDR1 is MNHNS and CDR2 is SASEGT. Trimming removed 1 base from V and 2 bases from J, with 9 bases in between. The CDR3 has 16 amino acids. CDR3 nucleotide sequence: TGTGCCAGCAGTGAAGACAGCCGTACTGGGGCCAACGTCCTGACTTTC. As protein: CASSEDSRTGANVLTF.

The rearrangement uses TRBV2 and TRBJ1-5; 9 nucleotides agree with TRBD1. V shed 6 bases, J shed 4 bases, and the junction held 7 bases outside the gene matches. Germline assignment: CDR1 SNHLY and CDR2 FYNNEI. The CDR3 loop spans 15 amino acids. The CDR3 here is CASRDDRGSNQPQHF. The CDR3 DNA sequence: TGTGCCAGCAGGGATGACAGGGGGAGTAATCAGCCCCAGCATTTT.

The V call is TRBV29-1, the J call TRBJ2-7, with a weak D call TRBD2 (5 bases). The V and J ends lost 3 bases and 6 bases respectively, with 18 bases between them. From germline, CDR1 is SQVTM and CDR2 ANQGSEA. The CDR3 has 14 residues. CDR3 bases: TGCAGCGTTGAGCCGGCAGGTGGGAGTAGCGAGCAGTACTTC. This translates into CSVEPAGGSSEQYF.

This chain uses TRBV29-1 with TRBJ2-1; TRBD2 agrees at 11 bases. Germline lookup yields CDR1 SQVTM and CDR2 ANQGSEA. Trimming took 7 bases from V and 0 from J; bases not matched to a gene: 2. The CDR3 loop spans 14 amino acids. The CDR3 DNA sequence: TGCAGCGCGGGACTAGCGGACTCCTACAATGAGCAGTTCTTC. It specifies CSAGLADSYNEQFF.

The chain combines TRBV7-2 with TRBJ2-1; possibly TRBD2 for D (6 bases). This CDR3 is 12 amino acids long. Germline CDR1 is SGHTA and CDR2 is FQGNSA. The V gene lost 5 bases and the J gene lost 13 bases, with 15 bases spanning the gap. This chain's CDR3 is CASSRYSGTQFF. The CDR3 DNA reads TGTGCCAGCAGCCGCTATTCCGGGACTCAGTTCTTC.

The V call is TRBV28, the J call TRBJ2-7, with D maybe TRBD2 (6 bases). Germline V lookup: CDR1 MDHEN, CDR2 SYDVKM. V was cut by 7 bases and J by 0 bases, with 16 bases left in between. The CDR3 contains 15 residues. The CDR3 DNA follows: TGTGCCAGCAAATCCCAGGCCGGGGGCTCCTACGAGCAGTACTTC. The encoded protein is CASKSQAGGSYEQYF.

This rearrangement joins TRBV20-1 to TRBJ2-7; D is possibly TRBD2 (5 bases). The CDR3 is 13 amino acids. The V gene's germline CDR1 is DFQATT and CDR2 SNEGSKA (reference sequence). The ends were cut back, 3 bases at V and 7 bases at J, with 16 bases in the middle. DNA for the CDR3: TGCAGTGCTAGCCCGGGCTTAACGGGGGAGCAGTACTTC. Protein product: CSASPGLTGEQYF.

The V call is TRBV5-1, the J call TRBJ2-2, with D perhaps matching TRBD1 or TRBD2 (5 bases each). V was pared by 3 bases and J by 4 bases, with 16 bases between. Germline V gene lookup returns CDR1 SGHRS and CDR2 YFSETQ. This CDR3 contains 16 residues. Here the CDR3 reads CASSSPPGRTTGELFF. The DNA of the CDR3 is TGCGCCAGCAGCTCACCTCCGGGACGGACCACCGGGGAGCTGTTTTTT.